Below are 18 T cell receptor beta chains sequenced from a single sample in a study of OX40 agonist ivuxolimab in advanced cancers. TCRdb's copy holds only in-frame clones and misses some; the assay was immunoSEQ multiplex PCR. There are approximately 80,000 clones in the sample; approximately 85% occur only once, and 3% to 4.5% lies in the top ten. Sequenced here: CD4+ or CD8+ T cells sorted from blood, sampled in a trial of the OX40 agonist ivuxolimab. The receptor source for this set is an adult with an advanced solid tumor such as melanoma, head and neck, liver or kidney cancer.

The rearrangement links TRBV6-4 to TRBJ2-3; the D is unclear. The V and J ends lost 3 bases and 6 bases respectively, with 10 bases between them. Germline V lookup: CDR1 MRHNA, CDR2 SNTAGT. The CDR3 length is 13 residues. The CDR3 nucleotides read TGTGCCAGCAGTGATTCACTCGGGGATACGCAGTATTTT. It yields the protein CASSDSLGDTQYF.

The chain carries TRBV18 and TRBJ2-1; 8 bases agree with TRBD2. Germline lookup yields CDR1 KGHSH and CDR2 LQKENI. The V segment lost 6 bases and the J segment 7 bases; nucleotides outside the gene matches: 17. The CDR3 has 17 amino acids. The CDR3, as DNA: TGTGCCAGCTCGGAATCTAGCTCGGGAGGGCTTGGGAATGAGCAGTTCTTC. This gives the protein CASSESSSGGLGNEQFF. Full variable domain (remainder filled in from reference TRBV18 and TRBJ2-1): NAGVMQNPRHLVRRRGQEARLRCSPMKGHSHVYWYRQLPEEGLKFMVYLQKENIIDESGMPKERFSAEFPKEGPSILRIQQVVRGDSAAYFCASSESSSGGLGNEQFFGPGTRLTVL.

The rearrangement joins TRBV11-2 to TRBJ2-7, with TRBD1 as a possible D gene (6 bases). The CDR3 consists of 13 residues. Germline assignment: CDR1 SGHAT and CDR2 FQNNGV. Trimming took 5 bases from V and 0 from J, leaving 8 bases between them. CDR3 DNA: TGTGCCAGCAGCCACAGGGACTCCTACGAGCAGTACTTC. Residues: CASSHRDSYEQYF. Full variable domain (remainder filled in from reference TRBV11-2 and TRBJ2-7): EAGVAQSPRYKIIEKRQSVAFWCNPISGHATLYWYQQILGQGPKLLIQFQNNGVVDDSQLPKDRFSAERLKGVDSTLKIQPAKLEDSAVYLCASSHRDSYEQYFGPGTRLTVT.

The rearrangement uses TRBV7-9 and TRBJ2-2; TRBD1 aligns across 9 bases. This CDR3 spans 15 amino acids. J lost 6 bases, V lost 5 bases, and 7 bases had no gene match. Germline assignment: CDR1 SEHNR and CDR2 FQNEAQ (reference sequence). CDR3 coding DNA: TGTGCCAGCAGCGTACCGGGACAGGGTTCCGGGGAGCTGTTTTTT. Translated, it gives CASSVPGQGSGELFF.

The genes are TRBV30 and TRBJ2-7; the D gene is possibly TRBD1 (6 bases). V lost 5 bases, J lost 1 base, and 12 bases lay in between. The CDR3 sequence is 13 residues long. Germline lookup yields CDR1 GTSNPN and CDR2 SVGIG (reference sequence). The CDR3 here is CAWHRDKSYEQYF. In DNA form, the CDR3 reads TGTGCCTGGCACCGGGACAAGTCCTACGAGCAGTACTTC.

V and J are TRBV5-4 and TRBJ2-2; D possibly corresponds to TRBD1 (6 bases). The V and J ends lost 3 bases and 3 bases respectively, with 12 bases between them. CDR1 is SGHNT, CDR2 YYREEE, per germline (reference sequence). The CDR3 extends over 15 amino acids. The CDR3 coding sequence is TGTGCCAGCAGCTATTTTGCAGGGGACACCGGGGAGCTGTTTTTT. Translation: CASSYFAGDTGELFF. Full variable domain (rest looked up from reference TRBV5-4 and TRBJ2-2): ETGVTQSPTHLIKTRGQQVTLRCSSQSGHNTVSWYQQALGQGPQFIFQYYREEENGRGNFPPRFSGLQFPNYSSELNVNALELDDSALYLCASSYFAGDTGELFFGEGSRLTVL.

The chain links TRBV6-1 to TRBJ1-2, with unresolved D. V gave up 7 bases and J gave up 0 bases, with 12 bases separating them. The germline V gene encodes CDR1 MNHNS and CDR2 SASEGT. The CDR3 has 14 residues. CDR3 protein: CASKENLPNYGYTF. The CDR3 DNA is TGTGCCAGCAAGGAGAACCTCCCTAACTATGGCTACACCTTC.

The chain combines TRBV5-5 with TRBJ2-1, with D maybe TRBD2 (6 bases). The CDR3 consists of 14 residues. Trimming removed 0 bases at V and 6 bases at J, with 10 bases between. Germline V CDR1 and CDR2: SGHKS, YYEKEE (reference sequence). The CDR3: CASSLGDFVNEQFF. The CDR3 nucleotides are TGTGCCAGCAGCTTGGGGGACTTTGTCAATGAGCAGTTCTTC. Combining the CDR3 with reference TRBV5-5 and TRBJ2-1 gives the whole variable domain DAGVTQSPTHLIKTRGQQVTLRCSPISGHKSVSWYQQVLGQGPQFIFQYYEKEERGRGNFPDRFSARQFPNYSSELNVNALLLGDSALYLCASSLGDFVNEQFFGPGTRLTVL.

The chain carries TRBV19 and TRBJ2-7; D uncertain. The CDR3 is 14 residues long. Per germline, CDR1 LNHDA and CDR2 SQIVND (reference sequence). Trimming stripped 5 bases from V and 1 base from J, with 12 bases between. The CDR3 is CASSLVSTSYEQYF. The CDR3 nucleotides are TGTGCCAGTAGTCTGGTTAGCACATCCTACGAGCAGTACTTC.

V usage is TRBV13 and J usage is TRBJ2-3; D tentatively fits TRBD1 or TRBD2 (6 bases each). Between the trimmed V and J ends, which lost 5 bases and 2 bases, there was a span of 17 bases. The CDR3 is made up of 16 amino acids. CDR1 PRHDT and CDR2 FYEKMQ come from the germline V gene (reference sequence). Here the CDR3 reads CASSPEGEADTDTQYF. CDR3 nucleotides: TGTGCCAGCAGCCCAGAGGGGGAGGCTGACACAGATACGCAGTATTTT.

The chain combines TRBV30 with TRBJ2-5, with a tentative D call TRBD2 (6 bases). The J call may be wrong; the DNA end is better matched by TRBJ2-7. This CDR3 is 14 amino acids long. Germline lookup yields CDR1 GTSNPN and CDR2 SVGIG (reference sequence). The CDR3, as DNA: TGTGCCTGGATCGCGAGGCGGGGTTCCTACGAGCAGTACTTC. Translating gives CAWIARRGSYEQYF.

The chain has TRBV7-2 and TRBJ2-7, with 8 bases lining up with TRBD2. The CDR3 runs 14 residues. The germline V gene has CDR1 SGHTA and CDR2 FQGNSA. J lost 1 base, V lost 6 bases, and 5 bases had no gene match. In nucleotides, the CDR3 is TGTGCCAGCAGTTTTAGCGGGACGTCCTACGAGCAGTACTTC. It is translated as CASSFSGTSYEQYF.

This rearrangement joins TRBV2 to TRBJ1-1, with 7 positions matching TRBD1. CDR1 and CDR2 (germline): SNHLY, FYNNEI. The CDR3 consists of 15 residues. The ends lost 6 bases at V and 3 bases at J; junction bases unmatched: 10. In DNA form, the CDR3 reads TGTGCCAGCAGACGGAGGGGGCGCGAGGACACTGAAGCTTTCTTT. As protein: CASRRRGREDTEAFF.

The chain employs TRBV18 and TRBJ2-7; either TRBD1 or TRBD2 may supply D (5 bases each). The CDR3 has 14 amino acids. V lost 2 bases, J lost 4 bases, and 12 bases lay in between. Germline V gives CDR1 KGHSH, CDR2 LQKENI. The CDR3 reads CASSPTGAAYEQYF. As DNA, the CDR3 is TGTGCCAGCTCACCAACCGGGGCAGCATACGAGCAGTACTTC.

The J gene is TRBJ1-2, the V gene TRBV4-2; D may be TRBD1 (5 bases). The germline V and J ends were trimmed by 6 bases and 2 bases, with 19 bases remaining between them. The CDR3 is 16 residues long. CDR1 is LGHNA and CDR2 is YNFKEQ in the germline V gene. CDR3 nucleotides: TGTGCCAGCAGTGAGGGCCTTCGGTGGGGGAACTATGGCTACACCTTC. Translating gives CASSEGLRWGNYGYTF.

The chain is built from TRBV4-1 and TRBJ2-5, with 7 nucleotides matching TRBD2. Germline values: CDR1 MGHRA, CDR2 YSYEKL. This CDR3 region has 15 residues. V lost 2 bases and J lost 4; bases outside the gene matches: 7. The CDR3 loop is CASSQPGGARETQYF. DNA of the CDR3: TGCGCCAGCAGCCAACCGGGAGGTGCTAGAGAGACCCAGTACTTC.

The CDR3 is CASSLEGSYEQYF. The CDR3 DNA reads as TGTGCCAGCAGTTTAGAGGGCAGCTACGAGCAGTACTTC. This chain joins TRBV28 and TRBJ2-7; possibly TRBD2 for D (5 bases). CDR1 MDHEN and CDR2 SYDVKM come from the germline V gene. V lost 2 bases to trimming and J lost 3 bases, with 8 bases between them. The CDR3 extends over 13 amino acids.

This chain uses TRBV14 with TRBJ2-1; 8 bases match TRBD1. Trimming cost V 4 bases and J 8 bases; bases outside gene matches: 7. The germline gives CDR1 SGHDN, CDR2 FVKESK. CDR3 length: 14 residues. This CDR3 is CASSLRQGWDEQFF. CDR3 nucleotides: TGTGCCAGCAGCCTCCGACAGGGGTGGGATGAGCAGTTCTTC.